These T cell receptor beta chains were read from a single sample in a study of CD8 T cells in ankylosing spondylitis. TCRdb analysed the 5' RACE reads with MiXCR anew, one entry per CDR3 protein. The profile shows approximately 220,000 distinct CDR3 sequences, more than 25% of them singletons. Sequencing was done on a sample of blood, either unsorted or a sorted T cell fraction (not recorded which). These receptors all stem from a male donor with ankylosing spondylitis or in good health (not recorded which). CDR3s include the opening cysteine and the closing phenylalanine or tryptophan. D genes are given only for firm matches. Only part of the rows carry a size: once, few, many, or a class if the clone is expanded.

clone_size: NA
j_call: TRBJ2-1
d_call: TRBD2
v_call: TRBV20-1
cdr3_nt: TGCAGTGCTAGAGGGGAGTCGGGGGGGCGAAGGTACAATGAGCAGTTCTTC
cdr3_aa: CSARGESGGRRYNEQFF

clone_size: NA
j_call: TRBJ2-7
d_call: NA
v_call: TRBV7-8
cdr3_nt: TGTGCCAGCAGCTTAGCCAAGCGCGGCGAGCAGTACTTC
cdr3_aa: CASSLAKRGEQYF

clone_size: many
j_call: TRBJ2-3
d_call: TRBD1
v_call: TRBV11-2
cdr3_nt: TGTGCCAGCAGCTCCGCTTGGGGACAGGGGGGGACAGATACGCAGTATTTT
cdr3_aa: CASSSAWGQGGTDTQYF

clone_size: many
j_call: TRBJ2-4
d_call: NA
v_call: TRBV24-1
cdr3_nt: TGTGCCACCAGTGAGTCAGGCAGCGGTCAAAACATTCAGTACTTC
cdr3_aa: CATSESGSGQNIQYF

clone_size: NA
j_call: TRBJ2-1
d_call: TRBD2
v_call: TRBV20-1
cdr3_nt: TGCAGTGCTAGACTCCTAGCGGAAGCCTACAATGAGCAGTTCTTC
cdr3_aa: CSARLLAEAYNEQFF

clone_size: many
j_call: TRBJ2-1
d_call: TRBD1
v_call: TRBV5-1
cdr3_nt: TGCGCCAGCAGCTCCTCCGGGACAGGGGATTACAATGAGCAGTTCTTC
cdr3_aa: CASSSSGTGDYNEQFF

clone_size: many
j_call: TRBJ2-7
d_call: NA
v_call: TRBV6-5
cdr3_nt: TGTGCCAGCAGTTACAACGGCAACTCCTACGAGCAGTACTTC
cdr3_aa: CASSYNGNSYEQYF

clone_size: many
j_call: TRBJ1-1
d_call: NA
v_call: TRBV15
cdr3_nt: TGTGCCACCAGCAGAGATTCGGCGGGGTACACTGAAGCTTTCTTT
cdr3_aa: CATSRDSAGYTEAFF

clone_size: NA
j_call: TRBJ1-1
d_call: TRBD1
v_call: TRBV19
cdr3_nt: TGTGCCAGTAGTATAGATCCGGGACAGGGGACTGAAGCTTTCTTT
cdr3_aa: CASSIDPGQGTEAFF

clone_size: many
j_call: TRBJ1-1
d_call: NA
v_call: TRBV7-9
cdr3_nt: TGTGCCAGCAGCACCGGACAGAACACTGAAGCTTTCTTT
cdr3_aa: CASSTGQNTEAFF

clone_size: NA
j_call: TRBJ2-7
d_call: TRBD2
v_call: TRBV29-1
cdr3_nt: TGCAGCGTTTCCGGGACTAGCGGGAAGAGCTCCTACGAGCAGTACTTC
cdr3_aa: CSVSGTSGKSSYEQYF

clone_size: few
j_call: TRBJ1-4
d_call: TRBD1
v_call: TRBV5-5
cdr3_nt: TGTGCCAGCAGCCGAGGGACAGCAGCTAATGAAAAACTGTTTTTT
cdr3_aa: CASSRGTAANEKLFF

clone_size: many
j_call: TRBJ1-1
d_call: NA
v_call: TRBV4-1
cdr3_nt: TGCGCCAGCAGCTATGACAGGAGGTATGAAGCTTTCTTT
cdr3_aa: CASSYDRRYEAFF

clone_size: many
j_call: TRBJ1-4
d_call: NA
v_call: TRBV5-1
cdr3_nt: TGCGCCAGCAGTTCGGGCCGCTCAACTAATGAAAAACTGTTTTTT
cdr3_aa: CASSSGRSTNEKLFF

clone_size: many
j_call: TRBJ1-1
d_call: NA
v_call: TRBV7-2
cdr3_nt: TGTGCCAGCAGCTTCTCCGGGACACTTCCGAACACTGAAGCTTTCTTT
cdr3_aa: CASSFSGTLPNTEAFF

clone_size: NA
j_call: TRBJ2-5
d_call: TRBD2
v_call: TRBV6-1
cdr3_nt: TGTGCCAGCAGCCCTCTAGCGGGTGGTTGGAAGACCCAGTACTTC
cdr3_aa: CASSPLAGGWKTQYF

clone_size: NA
j_call: TRBJ2-5
d_call: TRBD2
v_call: TRBV7-2
cdr3_nt: TGTGCCAGCAGCCTCCCACTAGCGGGAACAGAGACCCAGTACTTC
cdr3_aa: CASSLPLAGTETQYF

clone_size: many
j_call: TRBJ2-7
d_call: NA
v_call: TRBV7-2
cdr3_nt: TGTGCCAGCAGCTTACAGCAGACCTCCTACGAGCAGTACTTC
cdr3_aa: CASSLQQTSYEQYF

clone_size: many
j_call: TRBJ2-7
d_call: NA
v_call: TRBV28
cdr3_nt: TGTGCCAGCAGAACCCAGCGGAGGTACGAGCAGTACTTC
cdr3_aa: CASRTQRRYEQYF

clone_size: NA
j_call: TRBJ1-4
d_call: NA
v_call: TRBV10-3
cdr3_nt: TGTGCCATCAGTGAAAAAGGGGGTAATGAAAAACTGTTTTTT
cdr3_aa: CAISEKGGNEKLFF

clone_size: NA
j_call: TRBJ1-1
d_call: NA
v_call: TRBV29-1
cdr3_nt: TGCAGCGGGGAAGGCGGGTCTGAAGCTTTCTTT
cdr3_aa: CSGEGGSEAFF

clone_size: NA
j_call: TRBJ2-3
d_call: NA
v_call: TRBV11-2
cdr3_nt: TGTGCCAGCAGCATTTATCCGGGACTCATCACAGATACGCAGTATTTT
cdr3_aa: CASSIYPGLITDTQYF

clone_size: NA
j_call: TRBJ2-1
d_call: TRBD2
v_call: TRBV6-2/TRBV6-3
cdr3_nt: TGTGCCAGCAGTCTCTCATACGGGACACGGACTAGCAGGAGCTCCTACAATGAGCAGTTCTTC
cdr3_aa: CASSLSYGTRTSRSSYNEQFF

clone_size: many
j_call: TRBJ2-7
d_call: NA
v_call: TRBV27
cdr3_nt: TGTGCCAGCAGTTTACGTCCCGCACAGGGAACCGTTTTCGAGCAGTACTTC
cdr3_aa: CASSLRPAQGTVFEQYF